The entry below gives a single T cell receptor (beta chain) sequence along with its context. This receptor's antigen is unknown. No base quality values were provided; no much bigger clone lies one nucleotide off. This specimen belongs to a study of blood T cell repertoires in COVID-19 (dated by TCRdb to the early 2020s). Describing the broader study: Collaborator samples came from the United States, Italy and Spain and covered acute and convalescent phases of COVID-19. HLA class I and class II types, where available, came from metadata supplied by the sample provider rather than from assay-based typing. The repertoires were released in a freely available public database meant as a resource for research on the immune response to SARS-CoV-2. The prospective study material was composed of cDNA or gDNA derived from T cells, B-cell-depleted T cells, or PBMCs. Deeply sampled blood TCRbeta repertoires from subjects exposed to, actively infected with, or recovered from COVID-19 were included in the dataset. Sample metadata almost always included a de-identified subject ID, COVID-19 status, age in years and sex. Samples were obtained from the ongoing ImmuneRACE study (first 160 participants) and from some 1,300 subjects provided by 6 global collaborators. Paper-wide results and their limitations: Clinical and demographic metadata were provided uncurated, with the amount varying by source and participant.

Inclusive of the bounding cysteine and phenylalanine, the CDR3 is 15 residues long. Solely the CDR3 DNA is kept, with 45 bases framed from the first base. The germline V gene encodes CDR1 LGHNA and CDR2 YNFKEQ. V gives up 4 bases and J gives up 4 bases, and the segment between their germline ends measures 16 bases. TCRbeta CDR3 regions were amplified from genomic DNA by means of the immunoSEQ Assay, a bias-controlled multiplex PCR. In the authors' own workflow: The number of nucleated cells in each sample was estimated from the amplification of reference gene primers within the assay. Sequence reads were collapsed and filtered to measure the absolute abundance of every unique TCRbeta CDR3 rearrangement. Productive Simpson clonality was computed per sample as the square root of Simpson's diversity index over productive rearrangements. The immuneACCESS repertoire file appears here via TCRdb, limited to in-frame rearrangements. These files lack a portion of the clones; in checked studies, under half of the deficit traces to unresolved V genes, and the cause of the others is not known. V, J and clone size reflect that table, while D and trimming were determined from the DNA. The sample yields 270,000 or so clones; roughly 91% were counted once. The ten largest clones capture 11% of the sample.

One collaborating source in Seattle enrolled patients while the patients were actively infected and followed the patients over time throughout the course of disease. The collaborating institutions used their own protocols to collect whole blood in K2EDTA tubes. Collaborator samples were shipped for TCRbeta analysis as frozen whole blood, isolated PBMCs, or DNA extracted from either sample type. The material sequenced was peripheral blood. The chain was built from TRBV4-2 and TRBJ2-5, with TRBD1 tentatively as D gene (8 bases match). This sequence was found in a woman younger than 45 with COVID-19, enrolled during active disease. DNA sequence: TGTGCCAGCAGCCCCCTACAGGGGGGGCCAGAGACCCAGTACTTC. Its protein is CASSPLQGGPETQYF.